This T cell receptor beta chain was observed in a study of OX40 agonist ivuxolimab in advanced cancers. The wider study: The diagnoses of dose-escalation patients were hepatocellular carcinoma, melanoma, renal cell or head and neck cancer.

Study-level findings and limits: Expanded clones tended on average to be more numerous among CD8+ T cells than CD4+.

Here immunoSEQ multiplex PCR was the method, and the copy in TCRdb shows in-frame clones only, minus some. In the table there are about 41,000 clones, roughly four fifths of which are singletons. Autoimmune disease history or systemic immunosuppression disqualified patients. Comment on this clone: Its antigen is unknown.

The sequence derives from an adult with an advanced solid tumor such as melanoma, head and neck, liver or kidney cancer. Sample: CD4+ or CD8+ T cells sorted from blood, taken in a trial of the OX40 agonist ivuxolimab.

CDR3 DNA: TGCGCCAGCAGTGAGGGACTAGCGGCCAGCACAGATACGCAGTATTTT. Its protein is CASSEGLAASTDTQYF. This chain connects TRBV10-1 to TRBJ2-3, with 10 bases matching TRBD2. Germline CDR1 WNHNN, CDR2 SYGVQD (reference sequence). V dropped 2 bases and J dropped 0; count of bases not matched to a gene: 2. The CDR3 runs 16 residues.